These 29 T cell receptor beta chains originate from one sample sequenced in a study of CD8 T cells in ankylosing spondylitis. Each CDR3 protein gets one entry after TCRdb re-called the 5' RACE reads with MiXCR. The sample carries about 240,000 distinct CDR3 sequences, about 10% recorded once. The sample consisted of blood, either unsorted or a sorted T cell fraction (not recorded which). The source of these receptors is a male donor with ankylosing spondylitis or in good health (not recorded which).

This clonotype was found many times. V usage is TRBV10-3 and J usage is TRBJ2-5; 9 bases match TRBD2. The CDR3 runs to 15 residues. After removal of 5 bases from V and 0 bases from J, the junction contained 4 bases not matched to a gene. Germline CDR1 and CDR2: ENHRY and SYGVKD. CDR3 sequence: CAISLAGGHQETQYF. The DNA of the CDR3 is TGTGCCATCAGTTTGGCGGGGGGGCACCAAGAGACCCAGTACTTC.

This clonotype was counted ten times or more. Sequence at one end of the junction differs from germline and may be a read error. The CDR3 DNA follows: TGCGCCAGCAGCCAAGTTCTAAGGGACGGCCTCTTAGACTTT. Residues: CASSQVLRDGLLDF. The chain links TRBV4-1 to TRBJ1-6; D might be TRBD1 (5 bases). There are 14 residues in the CDR3. Germline lookup yields CDR1 MGHRA and CDR2 YSYEKL.

This clonotype was seen ten or more times. The rearrangement joins TRBV12-3 or TRBV12-4 to TRBJ2-1, with D perhaps TRBD2 (6 bases). The V end was cut by 4 bases, the J end by 5 bases, with 12 bases between. The CDR3 contains 14 residues. The CDR3: CASSYSGLNNEQFF. The CDR3, as DNA: TGTGCCAGCAGTTATAGCGGACTGAACAATGAGCAGTTCTTC.

As for this clonotype: It may be a read error: a sequence one base away is much more abundant. The chain is built from TRBV4-1 and TRBJ1-5; D is undetermined. Trimming removed 0 bases at V and 4 bases at J, with 10 bases between. The CDR3 loop spans 15 amino acids. Germline V gene sequence: CDR1 MGHRA, CDR2 YSYEKL. The CDR3 DNA is TGCGCCAGCAGCCAAGATTTCAGTAGAAATCAGCCCCAGCATTTT. Translated: CASSQDFSRNQPQHF.

This clonotype has ten or more counts. The chain has TRBV7-8 and TRBJ2-2, with TRBD2 matching 7 bases. Germline V gene data show CDR1 as SGHVS and CDR2 as FQNEAQ. There are 17 residues in the CDR3. V gave up 2 bases and J gave up 4 bases; unmatched junction bases: 10. CDR3 amino acids: CASSLHGRAGSTGELFF. CDR3 DNA: TGTGCCAGCAGCTTACACGGCCGAGCGGGAAGCACCGGGGAGCTGTTTTTT. The full variable domain, completed using reference TRBV7-8 and TRBJ2-2, is GAGVSQSPRYKVAKRGQDVALRCDPISGHVSLFWYQQALGQGPEFLTYFQNEAQLDKSGLPSDRFFAERPEGSVSTLKIQRTQQEDSAVYLCASSLHGRAGSTGELFFGEGSRLTVL.

Many counts were recorded for this clonotype. The chain links TRBV4-1 to TRBJ2-7; 8 bases map to TRBD2. Germline assignment: CDR1 MGHRA and CDR2 YSYEKL. There are 18 residues in the CDR3. V was clipped by 1 base and J by 1 base; unmatched bases: 12. For the CDR3, the DNA is TGCGCCAGCAGCCAAGCTGGGACTAGGGTCTTTGCGTCCTACGAGCAGTACTTC. This translates into CASSQAGTRVFASYEQYF.

At least ten counts were recorded for this clonotype. The J gene is TRBJ2-5, the V gene TRBV5-1; D might be TRBD1 or TRBD2, each matching 5 bases. Germline V gene sequence: CDR1 SGHRS, CDR2 YFSETQ. V lost 0 bases to trimming and J lost 4 bases, with 13 bases between them. The CDR3 covers 15 residues. The CDR3, as DNA: TGCGCCAGCAGCTTGGGGGACCTCAGAAGAGAGACCCAGTACTTC. It yields the protein CASSLGDLRRETQYF.

There are many counts of this clonotype. The CDR3 is CSARAPKREGLYEQYF. CDR3 coding DNA: TGCAGTGCTAGAGCCCCAAAGCGGGAGGGCCTGTACGAGCAGTACTTC. This sequence joins TRBV20-1 and TRBJ2-7, with 10 bases matching TRBD2. This CDR3 has 16 amino acids. After removal of 1 base from V and 4 bases from J, the junction contained 10 bases not matched to a gene. Germline loops: CDR1 DFQATT, CDR2 SNEGSKA (reference sequence).

This chain joins TRBV10-3 and TRBJ2-3; 11 bases map to TRBD2. The J segment lost 1 base and the V segment lost 9 bases, leaving 0 bases of the junction unmatched. The CDR3 covers 13 residues. Germline assignment: CDR1 ENHRY and CDR2 SYGVKD. As DNA, the CDR3 is TGTGCCATGACTAGCGGGGGCACAGATACGCAGTATTTT. This sequence encodes CAMTSGGTDTQYF.

This clonotype has a count of ten or more. The chain employs TRBV29-1 and TRBJ1-1; D is perhaps TRBD1 (5 bases). From germline, CDR1 is SQVTM and CDR2 ANQGSEA. Trimming shortened V by 7 bases and J by 1 base, and 16 bases separated the two germline ends. The CDR3 spans 14 residues. CDR3 residues: CSANTVQGNTEAFF. The CDR3 coding sequence is TGCAGCGCCAATACTGTTCAGGGGAACACTGAAGCTTTCTTT.

At least ten counts were recorded for this clonotype. The chain couples TRBV3-1 to TRBJ2-5; weak D call: TRBD1 (5 bases). The CDR3 is 15 residues long. V dropped 1 base and J dropped 0 bases, with 9 bases sitting between them. CDR1 is LGHDT, CDR2 YNNKEL, per germline (reference sequence). Here the CDR3 DNA reads TGTGCCAGCAGCCAAGGGCGACAGCACCAAGAGACCCAGTACTTC. It encodes CASSQGRQHQETQYF.

This clonotype occurred many times. The chain joins TRBV12-3 or TRBV12-4 to TRBJ2-3; 8 nucleotides agree with TRBD2. Trimming at V came to 7 bases and at J to 5 bases, leaving 14 bases not matched to a gene. CDR3 length equals 16 residues. The CDR3 DNA is TGTGCCAGCATTCCTAGCCGGGAGGGCATTGTAGATACGCAGTATTTT. Translated, it gives CASIPSREGIVDTQYF.

The chain carries TRBV9 and TRBJ2-3, with 7 bases fitting TRBD1. This CDR3 is 13 amino acids long. With 8 bases clipped from V and 4 bases from J, the junction kept 7 bases outside the gene matches. Per the germline V gene, CDR1 is SGDLS and CDR2 is YYNGEE. As DNA, the CDR3 is TGTGCCAGTCGGGGACAGACCCCAGATACGCAGTATTTT. Its translation is CASRGQTPDTQYF.

The V and J genes are TRBV7-2 and TRBJ1-1, with 10 positions matching TRBD1. The CDR3 totals 14 residues. CDR1 is SGHTA, CDR2 FQGNSA, per germline. After removal of 5 bases from V and 7 bases from J, the junction contained 7 bases not matched to a gene. The CDR3 DNA is TGTGCCAGCAGCGTATCGACAGGGGGCGGTGAAGCTTTCTTT. Translated: CASSVSTGGGEAFF.

This clonotype was detected many times. This chain joins TRBV12-3 or TRBV12-4 and TRBJ1-1; 10 nucleotides line up with TRBD1. The CDR3 has 15 residues. V was clipped by 8 bases and J by 0 bases; unmatched bases: 6. CDR3 coding DNA: TGTGCCAGCGGGCCGGGACAGGGGTTGAACACTGAAGCTTTCTTT. Translation gives CASGPGQGLNTEAFF.

The rearrangement links TRBV5-1 to TRBJ2-1; D remains unclear. The germline gives CDR1 SGHRS, CDR2 YFSETQ. Trimming shortened V by 3 bases and J by 0 bases, and 10 bases separated the two germline ends. This CDR3 comprises 15 residues. CDR3 sequence (DNA): TGCGCCAGCAGCTGGGTGAGAAGCTCCTACAATGAGCAGTTCTTC. This sequence encodes CASSWVRSSYNEQFF.

The genes are TRBV7-2 and TRBJ1-2; D is perhaps TRBD1 (5 bases). Germline V gene data show CDR1 as SGHTA and CDR2 as FQGNSA. The germline V and J ends were trimmed by 2 bases and 4 bases, with 8 bases remaining between them. The CDR3 extends over 13 amino acids. CDR3 nucleotides: TGTGCCAGCAGCTTAAGGGACGTCTATGGCTACACCTTC. Its translation: CASSLRDVYGYTF.

Here the CDR3 DNA reads TGTGCCAGCAGTCCGGGCTGGGGCACAGATACGCAGTATTTT. Translating it yields CASSPGWGTDTQYF. The chain links TRBV2 to TRBJ2-3; D is undetermined. Germline V CDR1 and CDR2: SNHLY, FYNNEI. Trimming cost V 5 bases and J 1 base, with 10 bases left between them. CDR3 length: 14 amino acids.

This clonotype occurred a few times. The chain couples TRBV27 to TRBJ1-1, with D perhaps matching TRBD1 (6 bases). There are 14 residues in the CDR3. CDR1 and CDR2 from the germline V gene are MNHEY and SMNVEV (reference sequence). The ends were cut back, 3 bases at V and 4 bases at J, with 12 bases in the middle. The CDR3 DNA is TGTGCCAGCAGTTTCGGGGGGCTAACCACTGAAGCTTTCTTT. Amino acids: CASSFGGLTTEAFF.

This clonotype has just a few counts. This sequence joins TRBV3-1 and TRBJ1-4; D is unresolved. V dropped 2 bases and J dropped 6 bases, with 4 bases sitting between them. Germline CDR1 and CDR2: LGHDT and YNNKEL (reference sequence). The CDR3 is made up of 12 amino acids. CDR3 loop: CASSQNDEKLFF. The CDR3 nucleotides read TGTGCCAGCAGCCAAAACGATGAAAAACTGTTTTTT.

This clonotype was recorded a few times. The chain recombines TRBV29-1 with TRBJ2-1; 10 bases map to TRBD2. CDR1 is SQVTM and CDR2 is ANQGSEA in the germline V gene. This CDR3 contains 18 residues. Trimming cost V 3 bases and J 0 bases; bases outside gene matches: 11. In nucleotides, the CDR3 is TGCAGCGTTGAGGTGGGAGCGGGAGGGGGGGTCTCCTACAATGAGCAGTTCTTC. Translation gives CSVEVGAGGGVSYNEQFF.

The chain is built from TRBV6-5 and TRBJ2-3, with TRBD2 matching 8 bases. CDR3 length equals 15 residues. The V gene's germline CDR1 is MNHEY and CDR2 SVGAGI. With V trimmed by 6 bases and J by 5 bases, 10 bases remained unmatched. The DNA for the CDR3 is TGTGCCAGCAGCTATCTAGCGGGTACGGGAGATACGCAGTATTTT. Protein: CASSYLAGTGDTQYF.

As concerns this clonotype: A much larger clone lies one base from this, so it may be a read error. The rearrangement joins TRBV7-2 to TRBJ2-3; D is unclear. There are 12 residues in the CDR3. Looked up from germline, CDR1 is SGHTA and CDR2 is FQGNSA. CDR3 in DNA: TGTGTCAGCAGCATGTACACAGATACGCAGTATTTT. Translated, it gives CVSSMYTDTQYF. The full variable domain, its missing parts supplied by reference TRBV7-2 and TRBJ2-3, is GAGVSQSPSNKVTEKGKDVELRCDPISGHTALYWYRQSLGQGLEFLIYFQGNSAPDKSGLPSDRFSAERTGGSVSTLTIQRTQQEDSAVYLCVSSMYTDTQYFGPGTRLTVL.

The rearrangement joins TRBV18 to TRBJ2-1; D perhaps matches TRBD2 (6 bases). Germline CDR1 and CDR2: KGHSH and LQKENI. The germline V and J ends were trimmed by 0 bases and 4 bases, with 13 bases remaining between them. The CDR3 totals 16 residues. CDR3 sequence (DNA): TGTGCCAGCTCACCACCGACGGGGGTAAGGTACAATGAGCAGTTCTTC. Its protein is CASSPPTGVRYNEQFF.

J is TRBJ2-1 and V is TRBV6-5; D gene unclear. The CDR3 covers 15 residues. V was shortened by 6 bases and J by 7 bases, with 19 bases between the two germline ends. CDR1 and CDR2 (germline): MNHEY, SVGAGI. For the CDR3, the DNA is TGTGCCAGCAGCTCTACTCCGGGCCTGGGGAATGAGCAGTTCTTC. Translated, it gives CASSSTPGLGNEQFF.

This clonotype was found a few times. The V gene is TRBV7-8, the J gene TRBJ2-3; TRBD1 is a possible D gene (6 bases). The CDR3 is 16 amino acids. Deletions cut 4 bases from V and 0 bases from J, with 14 bases between. Germline CDR1 reads SGHVS; CDR2 reads FQNEAQ. The CDR3 loop is CASSSPGQLSTDTQYF. For the CDR3, the DNA is TGTGCCAGCAGCTCACCCGGACAGCTAAGCACAGATACGCAGTATTTT.

CDR3 in DNA: TGTGCCAGCAGCCCCGTACAGGGTGGGTCCTACAATGAGCAGTTCTTC. It translates to CASSPVQGGSYNEQFF. The chain employs TRBV7-2 and TRBJ2-1, with TRBD1 as a possible D gene (6 bases). The CDR3 loop spans 16 amino acids. The germline V and J ends were trimmed by 5 bases and 1 base, with 15 bases remaining between them. Germline loops: CDR1 SGHTA, CDR2 FQGNSA.

The chain joins TRBV7-8 to TRBJ1-2; D possibly corresponds to TRBD1 (6 bases). Deletions cut 0 bases from V and 10 bases from J, with 15 bases between. The CDR3 covers 14 residues. The germline V gene has CDR1 SGHVS and CDR2 FQNEAQ. CDR3 in amino acids: CASSLALERGAYTF. In nucleotides, the CDR3 is TGTGCCAGCAGCTTAGCTCTAGAGAGGGGGGCCTACACCTTC.

The sample holds a few counts of this clonotype. V and J are TRBV12-3 or TRBV12-4 and TRBJ2-1; a possible D gene is TRBD1 (6 bases). The CDR3 contains 16 residues. The ends were cut back, 4 bases at V and 5 bases at J, with 18 bases in the middle. The CDR3 loop reads CASSSRDTIWNNEQFF. CDR3 DNA sequence: TGTGCCAGCAGTTCCCGGGACACTATATGGAACAATGAGCAGTTCTTC.